This T cell receptor beta chain was identified in a study of control samples from healthy donors and cancer patients. Trimming cost V 4 bases and J 11 bases, with 23 bases left between them. The CDR3 sequence is 15 residues long. The germline CDR1 and CDR2 sequences are SSHAT and FNYEAQ (reference sequence). The repertoire was sequenced with immunoSEQ multiplex PCR; TCRdb's copy has only in-frame clones and lacks some. This table has 100,000 to 150,000 clones, about 92% appearing once. This receptor was obtained from an elderly man with head and neck cancer. This rearrangement joins TRBV7-7 to TRBJ1-1; D gene unclear. Sequenced: PBMCs. The CDR3 DNA follows: TGTGCCAGCAGCTCAATCTGGGCCTCCCTCCCACGCGCTTTCTTT. Protein product: CASSSIWASLPRAFF.